These T cell receptor beta chains were read from a single sample in a study of response to subunit inactivated influenza vaccine. Using its own MiXCR run on the RT-PCR reads, TCRdb lists one record per CDR3 protein. The sample has hundreds of thousands of distinct CDR3 sequences, about 11% seen once. The material sequenced was PBMCs from blood, taken on the day of vaccination. These receptors were collected from a man in his forties or fifties who received an inactivated influenza vaccine. Each CDR3 is given with its conserved first and last residue. Fields, in order: D gene, V gene, clone size, J gene, CDR3 protein, CDR3 DNA. A D gene is named only where the DNA matches it firmly. Clone size, where shown, is once, few, many, or a class for clones that have expanded.

TRBD2	TRBV5-6	.	TRBJ2-1	CASSLGIAGGTEQFF	TGTGCCAGCAGCTTGGGTATAGCGGGGGGGACTGAGCAGTTCTTC
.	TRBV6-2/TRBV6-3	few	TRBJ2-1	CASSYGRPKRSYNEQFF	TGTGCCAGCAGTTATGGTCGACCTAAACGTTCCTACAATGAGCAGTTCTTC
.	TRBV9	.	TRBJ1-4	CASSPLQTTNEKLFF	TGTGCCAGCAGCCCATTGCAAACAACTAATGAAAAACTGTTTTTT
.	TRBV12-3/TRBV12-4	few	TRBJ1-1	CASSSSRRVLTEAFF	TGTGCCAGCAGCTCCAGTAGGAGGGTGTTAACTGAAGCTTTCTTT
TRBD1	TRBV7-9	.	TRBJ2-3	CASSEKGTVF	TGTGCCAGCAGCGAGAAAGGGACAGTCTTT
TRBD1	TRBV10-3	.	TRBJ1-2	CAITPTGTGDYGYTF	TGTGCCATCACCCCCACCGGGACAGGGGACTATGGCTACACCTTC
.	TRBV4-3	many	TRBJ1-2	CASSTGTNYGYTF	TGCGCCAGTAGTACAGGGACTAACTATGGCTACACCTTC
.	TRBV7-2	many	TRBJ2-3	CASSPSMGLAQYF	TGTGCCAGCAGCCCGTCCATGGGACTGGCGCAGTATTTT
.	TRBV12-3/TRBV12-4	many	TRBJ1-1	CASSSGPENTEAFF	TGTGCCAGCAGTTCGGGACCCGAGAACACTGAAGCTTTCTTT
TRBD1	TRBV7-8	few	TRBJ2-5	CASSPRQGGSQETQYF	TGTGCCAGCAGCCCTCGACAGGGTGGGAGCCAAGAGACCCAGTACTTC
.	TRBV5-6	few	TRBJ2-3	CASSLKPLVEPTDTQYF	TGTGCCAGCAGCTTGAAACCTCTGGTGGAACCCACAGATACGCAGTATTTT
.	TRBV5-1	many	TRBJ2-7	CASSAGTYEQYF	TGCGCCAGCAGCGCAGGTACCTACGAGCAGTACTTC
.	TRBV20-1	few	TRBJ2-5	CSASRAYQETQYF	TGCAGTGCTTCACGGGCCTACCAAGAGACCCAGTACTTC
.	TRBV7-9	.	TRBJ1-1	CASSLVVSNTEAFF	TGTGCCAGCAGCTTAGTTGTCTCGAACACTGAAGCTTTCTTT
TRBD1	TRBV12-3/TRBV12-4	.	TRBJ1-2	CASSLAGQGGHYGYTF	TGTGCCAGCAGTTTAGCGGGACAGGGGGGGCACTATGGCTACACCTTC
.	TRBV12-3/TRBV12-4	many	TRBJ2-2	CASSLVGGLTGELFF	TGTGCCAGCAGTTTAGTGGGGGGATTGACCGGGGAGCTGTTTTTT
.	TRBV20-1	few	TRBJ1-1	CSARLSLEAFF	TGCAGTGCTAGATTAAGTCTCGAAGCTTTCTTT
TRBD1	TRBV20-1	few	TRBJ1-1	CSAQQGASSTEAFF	TGCAGTGCCCAACAGGGGGCAAGTTCAACTGAAGCTTTCTTT
.	TRBV7-9	.	TRBJ2-2	CASSLFVGDTGELFF	TGTGCCAGCAGCTTATTTGTGGGGGACACCGGGGAGCTGTTTTTT
.	TRBV2	few	TRBJ2-1	CASSDADGVGSVEQFF	TGTGCCAGCAGTGATGCAGATGGGGTAGGGAGCGTTGAGCAGTTCTTC
.	TRBV12-3/TRBV12-4	.	TRBJ2-7	CASSLALARSHYEQYF	TGTGCCAGCAGTTTAGCGCTGGCACGCAGTCACTACGAGCAGTACTTC
TRBD1	TRBV24-1	many	TRBJ2-2	CATSEPGQGADEELFF	TGTGCCACCAGTGAACCCGGACAGGGGGCTGATGAGGAGCTGTTTTTT
.	TRBV15	.	TRBJ2-7	CATSPLLGRQLQYYEQYF	TGTGCCACCAGCCCACTACTCGGACGGCAGCTCCAATACTACGAGCAGTACTTC
TRBD1	TRBV10-3	.	TRBJ2-1	CATSLEGAVNSYNEQFF	TGTGCCACCTCCTTAGAGGGGGCCGTTAACTCCTACAATGAGCAGTTCTTC
.	TRBV6-5	few	TRBJ1-2	CATAGFNYGYTF	TGTGCCACGGCTGGCTTCAACTATGGCTACACCTTC
.	TRBV7-2	few	TRBJ2-7	CASSRDLPYEQYF	TGTGCCAGCAGCCGGGACCTCCCCTACGAGCAGTACTTC
.	TRBV28	once	TRBJ1-2	CASSLIGTNYGYTF	TGTGCCAGCAGTTTAATCGGGACTAACTATGGCTACACCTTC
TRBD2	TRBV7-6	few	TRBJ2-3	CASSLGASGSSTDTQYF	TGTGCCAGCAGCTTAGGGGCTAGCGGGTCTAGCACAGATACGCAGTATTTT
.	TRBV28	.	TRBJ2-6	CASSPGMSGANVLTF	TGTGCCAGCAGTCCTGGTATGTCTGGGGCCAACGTCCTGACTTTC
TRBD1	TRBV18	few	TRBJ2-1	CASSPQISGTGMNEQFF	TGTGCCAGCTCACCCCAGATATCCGGGACAGGGATGAATGAGCAGTTCTTC
.	TRBV7-2	few	TRBJ2-5	CASSLVTHTQYF	TGTGCCAGCAGCTTAGTAACGCATACTCAGTACTTC
.	TRBV20-1	.	TRBJ2-3	CSASPLITDTQYF	TGCAGTGCTAGCCCCCTAATTACCGATACGCAGTATTTT
.	TRBV4-2	.	TRBJ1-6	CASSQDKGSPLHF	TGTGCCAGCAGCCAAGATAAGGGTTCACCCCTCCACTTT
TRBD1	TRBV12-3/TRBV12-4	few	TRBJ2-1	CASSSRQGYFTNEQFF	TGTGCCAGCAGTTCACGACAGGGTTACTTTACAAATGAGCAGTTCTTC
.	TRBV7-2	many	TRBJ1-2	CASDTGPPYGYTF	TGTGCCAGCGATACGGGGCCCCCCTATGGCTACACCTTC
.	TRBV3-1	few	TRBJ1-3	CASSQDTNSGNTIYF	TGTGCCAGCAGCCAAGACACTAACTCTGGAAACACCATATATTTT
TRBD1	TRBV29-1	.	TRBJ1-5	CSVGDRGRPSNQHF	TGCAGCGTGGGGGACAGGGGGCGGCCGAGTAACCAGCATTTT
.	TRBV29-1	.	TRBJ2-7	CSVEAGARYEQYF	TGCAGCGTCGAGGCAGGGGCCAGGTACGAGCAGTACTTC
TRBD2	TRBV29-1	.	TRBJ2-7	CSVRRGGGSYEQYF	TGCAGCGTGCGGCGGGGGGGCGGCTCCTACGAGCAGTACTTC
TRBD1	TRBV7-9	.	TRBJ2-5	CASRDRGGPSPQYF	TGTGCCAGCAGAGACAGGGGGGGACCTAGTCCCCAGTACTTC
TRBD1	TRBV12-3/TRBV12-4	few	TRBJ1-1	CASSSEGTGLEVFF	TGTGCCAGCAGTAGCGAGGGGACAGGGTTAGAAGTTTTCTTT
.	TRBV4-3	.	TRBJ2-2	CASSQDAGVVTGELFF	TGCGCCAGCAGCCAAGATGCTGGGGTGGTAACCGGGGAGCTGTTTTTT
TRBD1	TRBV7-2	many	TRBJ1-2	CASSYPGQGKGGYTF	TGTGCCAGCAGCTACCCGGGACAGGGGAAGGGTGGCTACACCTTC